These 9 T cell receptor beta chains were all obtained from the same sample, sequenced in a study of blood T cell repertoires in COVID-19. Sequencing was performed with immunoSEQ multiplex PCR; in TCRdb, only in-frame clones are kept and a portion is missing. The repertoire holds roughly 300,000 clones, about 83% seen once, with 1.5% to 2% in the top ten. The specimen was peripheral blood. The origin of the receptors is a woman in her fifties or sixties with acute or convalescent COVID-19.

The rearrangement uses TRBV4-1 and TRBJ2-1, with TRBD2 matching over 12 bases. The length of the CDR3 is 17 residues. The trim removed 2 bases at V and 9 bases at J, leaving 11 bases unmatched. Germline V gives CDR1 MGHRA, CDR2 YSYEKL. The CDR3 DNA follows: TGCGCCAGCAGCCAAAGGACCGGGACTAGCGGGTTAGGTGAGCAGTTCTTC. It codes for CASSQRTGTSGLGEQFF.

V is TRBV5-1 and J is TRBJ2-5; TRBD1 aligns across 9 bases. The germline V gene encodes CDR1 SGHRS and CDR2 YFSETQ. CDR3 size: 16 residues. V lost 5 bases and J lost 2; bases outside the gene matches: 10. CDR3 in DNA: TGCGCCAGCAGTACGGAACTTGGGACAGGGCAAGAGACCCAGTACTTC. This encodes CASSTELGTGQETQYF.

The V and J genes are TRBV19 and TRBJ2-7; no firm D call. Germline loops: CDR1 LNHDA, CDR2 SQIVND (reference sequence). V lost 6 bases, J lost 0 bases, and 9 bases lay in between. The CDR3 length is 13 residues. The DNA of the CDR3 is TGTGCCAGTAGCGGATCGGGCTCCTACGAGCAGTACTTC. Translated: CASSGSGSYEQYF.

This clone was found once. The CDR3 DNA follows: TGTGCCAGTAGTCCCACCCTGAGGAATGAGCAGTTCTTC. It specifies CASSPTLRNEQFF. The chain employs TRBV19 and TRBJ2-1; D is ambiguous. CDR3 size: 13 residues. CDR1 is LNHDA, CDR2 SQIVND, per germline (reference sequence). Between the trimmed V and J ends, which lost 5 bases and 7 bases, there was a span of 12 bases.

The CDR3 here is CSVDSGGLPYEQYF. The CDR3 DNA sequence: TGCAGCGTTGATTCCGGGGGACTTCCCTACGAGCAGTACTTC. The chain employs TRBV29-1 and TRBJ2-7; TRBD2 might be the D (6 bases). V dropped 3 bases and J dropped 2 bases, with 14 bases sitting between them. The CDR3 contains 14 residues. Germline CDR1 reads SQVTM; CDR2 reads ANQGSEA.

The CDR3 protein is CASRAPGQGRPEAFF. DNA of the CDR3: TGTGCCAGCAGGGCCCCGGGACAGGGGAGGCCTGAAGCTTTCTTT. The chain is built from TRBV7-2 and TRBJ1-1, with 10 nucleotides matching TRBD1. CDR1 and CDR2 (germline): SGHTA, FQGNSA. The trim removed 6 bases at V and 6 bases at J, leaving 10 bases unmatched. The CDR3 runs 15 residues.

V usage is TRBV19 and J usage is TRBJ2-1, with 9 nucleotides matching TRBD2. CDR1 and CDR2 from the germline V gene are LNHDA and SQIVND (reference sequence). With 3 bases clipped from V and 2 bases from J, the junction kept 8 bases outside the gene matches. This CDR3 contains 17 residues. The CDR3 DNA reads as TGTGCCAGTAGTATGCAGGCGACTAGCGGACCCTACAATGAGCAGTTCTTC. Protein: CASSMQATSGPYNEQFF.

The chain recombines TRBV19 with TRBJ1-5; a weak D match, TRBD1 (5 bases). This CDR3 spans 15 amino acids. CDR1 and CDR2 from the germline V gene are LNHDA and SQIVND (reference sequence). The V and J ends lost 3 bases and 0 bases respectively, with 9 bases between them. CDR3 in DNA: TGTGCCAGTAGTATCCCCAGGGATAGCAATCAGCCCCAGCATTTT. Its protein product is CASSIPRDSNQPQHF.

The rearrangement joins TRBV30 to TRBJ1-4, with D unclear. V lost 5 bases, J lost 7 bases, and 17 bases lay in between. This CDR3 has 14 residues. The germline gives CDR1 GTSNPN, CDR2 SVGIG (reference sequence). CDR3 sequence: CAWGEGIGFEKLFF. DNA for the CDR3: TGTGCCTGGGGCGAGGGAATCGGGTTTGAAAAACTGTTTTTT. The full variable domain, in which reference TRBV30 and TRBJ1-4 provide the parts outside the CDR3, is SQTIHQWPATLVQPVGSPLSLECTVEGTSNPNLYWYRQAAGRGLQLLFYSVGIGQISSEVPQNLSASRPQDRQFILSSKKLLLSDSGFYLCAWGEGIGFEKLFFGSGTQLSVL.